This TCR beta chain appears in the sequencing data of a study of blood T cells in healthy people across ages. Points from the study as a whole: Changes in expanded clonotypes were possibly confounded, as the CMV status of donors was unknown.

Then a second PCR, running roughly 7 to 11 cycles, was carried out with a sample-barcoded 5' primer and a J-beta primer mix. Each cDNA molecule carried a tag from a template-switch adaptor that contained 12 random nucleotides. TCRdb called the 5' RACE reads again in MiXCR, with one record for every CDR3 protein. The repertoire includes almost 800,000 distinct CDR3 sequences, about three fifths of them detected once, and roughly 20% sits in the top ten. Notes on this clonotype: Its specificity is unknown.

The length of the CDR3 is 16 residues. Germline CDR1 reads SEHNR; CDR2 reads FQNEAQ (reference sequence). The sequencing sample was made of blood. This receptor was identified in a young man in good health. The V gene is TRBV7-9, the J gene TRBJ2-1; no clear D gene. The assigned J gene may be wrong: the sequence end matches TRBJ2-7 better. The DNA for the CDR3 is TGTGCCAGCAGCTTAATCGGAGTTAGCTCCTACAATGAGCAGTACTTC. This sequence encodes CASSLIGVSSYNEQYF.